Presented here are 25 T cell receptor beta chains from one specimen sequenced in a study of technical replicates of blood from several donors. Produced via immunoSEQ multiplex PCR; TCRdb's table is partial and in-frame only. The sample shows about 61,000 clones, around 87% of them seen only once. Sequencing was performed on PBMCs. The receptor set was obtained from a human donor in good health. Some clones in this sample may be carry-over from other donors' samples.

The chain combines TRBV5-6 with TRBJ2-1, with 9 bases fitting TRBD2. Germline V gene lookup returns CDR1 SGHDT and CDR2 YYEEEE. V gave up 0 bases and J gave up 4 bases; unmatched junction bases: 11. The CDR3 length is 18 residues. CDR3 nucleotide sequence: TGTGCCAGCAGCTTGGTCGGGGGGGGTAGCGGGAGTTACAATGAGCAGTTCTTC. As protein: CASSLVGGGSGSYNEQFF.

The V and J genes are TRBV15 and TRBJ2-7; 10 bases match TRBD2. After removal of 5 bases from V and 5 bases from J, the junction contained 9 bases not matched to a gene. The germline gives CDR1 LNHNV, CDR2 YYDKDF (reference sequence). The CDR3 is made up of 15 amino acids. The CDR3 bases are TGTGCCACCAGCTCATCTAGCGGGAGTTCCCACGAGCAGTACTTC. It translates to CATSSSSGSSHEQYF. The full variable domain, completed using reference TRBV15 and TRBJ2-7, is DAMVIQNPRYQVTQFGKPVTLSCSQTLNHNVMYWYQQKSSQAPKLLFHYYDKDFNNEADTPDNFQSRRPNTSFCFLDIRSPGLGDTAMYLCATSSSSGSSHEQYFGPGTRLTVT.

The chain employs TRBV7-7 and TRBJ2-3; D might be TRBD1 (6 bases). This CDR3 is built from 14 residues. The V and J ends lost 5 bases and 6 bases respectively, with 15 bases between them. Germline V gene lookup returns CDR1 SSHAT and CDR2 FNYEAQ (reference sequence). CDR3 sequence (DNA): TGTGCCAGCAGCCCACAGGGATTAGGGGATACGCAGTATTTT. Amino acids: CASSPQGLGDTQYF.

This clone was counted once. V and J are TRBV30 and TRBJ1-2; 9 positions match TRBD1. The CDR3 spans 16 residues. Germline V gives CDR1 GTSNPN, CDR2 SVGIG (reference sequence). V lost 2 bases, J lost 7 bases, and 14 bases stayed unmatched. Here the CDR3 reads CAWSSPQGQGLSGYTF. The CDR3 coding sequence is TGTGCCTGGAGTTCGCCCCAGGGACAGGGACTCTCTGGCTACACCTTC.

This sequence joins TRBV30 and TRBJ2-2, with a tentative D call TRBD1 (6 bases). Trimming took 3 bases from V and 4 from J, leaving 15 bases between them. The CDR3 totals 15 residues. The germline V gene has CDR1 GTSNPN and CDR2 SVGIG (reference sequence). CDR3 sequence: CAWSEPGQLTGELFF. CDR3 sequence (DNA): TGTGCCTGGAGCGAACCGGGACAACTCACCGGGGAGCTGTTTTTT.

The CDR3 DNA reads TGTGCCTGGAGTGTAGCGGGAGGATACTCCTACGAGCAGTACTTC. Protein product: CAWSVAGGYSYEQYF. V gene TRBV30 combines with J gene TRBJ2-7, with 9 nucleotides matching TRBD2. With 0 bases clipped from V and 0 bases from J, the junction kept 3 bases outside the gene matches. This CDR3 is 15 amino acids long. The germline V gene has CDR1 GTSNPN and CDR2 SVGIG (reference sequence).

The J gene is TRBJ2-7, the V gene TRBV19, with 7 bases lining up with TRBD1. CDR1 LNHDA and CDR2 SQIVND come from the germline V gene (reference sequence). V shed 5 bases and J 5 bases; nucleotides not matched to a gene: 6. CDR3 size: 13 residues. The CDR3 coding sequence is TGTGCCAGTAGTGACACAGGGGCCGACGAGCAGTACTTC. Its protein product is CASSDTGADEQYF.

The CDR3 sequence: CASSLGTSGKAGETQYF. In nucleotides, the CDR3 is TGTGCCAGCAGCTTAGGGACTAGCGGGAAGGCTGGGGAGACCCAGTACTTC. This chain connects TRBV7-2 to TRBJ2-5; 12 bases fit TRBD2. V lost 1 base to trimming and J lost 5 bases; unmatched junction nucleotides: 8. The CDR3 has 17 amino acids. Germline V CDR1 and CDR2: SGHTA, FQGNSA.

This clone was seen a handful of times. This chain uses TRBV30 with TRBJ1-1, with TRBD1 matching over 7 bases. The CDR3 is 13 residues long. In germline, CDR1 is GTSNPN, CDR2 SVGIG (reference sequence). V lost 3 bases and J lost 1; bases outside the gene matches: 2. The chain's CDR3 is CAWRTGTNTEAFF. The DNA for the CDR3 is TGTGCCTGGAGGACAGGGACGAACACTGAAGCTTTCTTT.

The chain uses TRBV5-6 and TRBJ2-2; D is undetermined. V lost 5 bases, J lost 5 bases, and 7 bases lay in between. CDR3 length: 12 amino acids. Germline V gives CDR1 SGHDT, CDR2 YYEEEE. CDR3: CASRPRTGELFF. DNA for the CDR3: TGTGCCAGCAGACCGAGAACCGGGGAGCTGTTTTTT.

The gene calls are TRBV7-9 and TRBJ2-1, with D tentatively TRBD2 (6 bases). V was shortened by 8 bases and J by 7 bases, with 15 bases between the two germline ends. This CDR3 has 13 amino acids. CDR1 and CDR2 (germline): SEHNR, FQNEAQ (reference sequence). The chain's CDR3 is CASSSLARNEQFF. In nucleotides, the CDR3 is TGTGCCAGCTCTTCCCTAGCGAGGAATGAGCAGTTCTTC.

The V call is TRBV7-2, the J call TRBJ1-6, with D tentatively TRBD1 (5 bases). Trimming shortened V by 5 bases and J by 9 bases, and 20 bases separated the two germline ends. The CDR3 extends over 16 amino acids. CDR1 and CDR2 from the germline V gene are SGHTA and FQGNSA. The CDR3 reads CASSIPRGFGISPLHF. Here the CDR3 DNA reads TGTGCCAGCAGCATCCCCCGGGGGTTCGGTATTTCACCCCTCCACTTT.

The chain's CDR3 is CASSQVLSLAKNIQYF. The CDR3 coding sequence is TGCGCCAGCAGCCAAGTTTTGAGCCTAGCCAAAAACATTCAGTACTTC. The chain uses TRBV4-3 and TRBJ2-4; no clear D gene. CDR1 is LGHNA, CDR2 YSLEER, per germline. The CDR3 is made up of 16 amino acids. Deletions cut 1 base from V and 0 bases from J, with 10 bases between.

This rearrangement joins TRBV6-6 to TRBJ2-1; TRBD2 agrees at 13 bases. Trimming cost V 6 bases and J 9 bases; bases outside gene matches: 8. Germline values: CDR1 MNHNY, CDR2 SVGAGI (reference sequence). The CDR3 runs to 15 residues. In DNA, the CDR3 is TGTGCCAGCAGACCGGGACTAGCGGGGAGTAGTGAGCAGTTCTTC. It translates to CASRPGLAGSSEQFF.

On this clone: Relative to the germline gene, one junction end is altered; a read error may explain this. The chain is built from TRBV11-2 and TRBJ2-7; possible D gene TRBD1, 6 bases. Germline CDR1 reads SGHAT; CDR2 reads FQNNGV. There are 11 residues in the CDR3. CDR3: CASSLGDIINF. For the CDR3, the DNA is TGTGCCAGCAGCTTAGGGGACATCATAAACTTC.

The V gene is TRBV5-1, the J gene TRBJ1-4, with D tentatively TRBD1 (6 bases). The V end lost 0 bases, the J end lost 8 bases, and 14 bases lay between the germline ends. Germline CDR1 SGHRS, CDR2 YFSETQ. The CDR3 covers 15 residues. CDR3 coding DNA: TGCGCCAGCAGCTTGGGATTGGGGGCAGGCGAAAAACTGTTTTTT. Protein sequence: CASSLGLGAGEKLFF.

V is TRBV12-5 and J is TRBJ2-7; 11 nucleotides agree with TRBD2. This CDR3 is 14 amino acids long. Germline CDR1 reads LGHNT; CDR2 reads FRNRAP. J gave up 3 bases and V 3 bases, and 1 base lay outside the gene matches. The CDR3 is CASGFGTSGYEQYF. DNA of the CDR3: TGTGCTAGTGGTTTCGGGACTAGCGGCTACGAGCAGTACTTC.

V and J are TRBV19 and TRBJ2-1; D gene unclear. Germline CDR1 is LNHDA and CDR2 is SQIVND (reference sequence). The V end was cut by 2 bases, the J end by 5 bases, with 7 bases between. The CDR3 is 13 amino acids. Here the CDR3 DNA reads TGTGCCAGTAGTATAAATGCGAACAATGAGCAGTTCTTC. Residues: CASSINANNEQFF.

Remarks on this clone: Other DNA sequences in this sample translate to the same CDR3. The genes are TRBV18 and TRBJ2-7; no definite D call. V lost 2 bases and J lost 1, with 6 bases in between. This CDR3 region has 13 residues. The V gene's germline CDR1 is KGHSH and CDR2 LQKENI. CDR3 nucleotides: TGTGCCAGCTCACCAGGTCTATCCTACGAGCAGTACTTC. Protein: CASSPGLSYEQYF.

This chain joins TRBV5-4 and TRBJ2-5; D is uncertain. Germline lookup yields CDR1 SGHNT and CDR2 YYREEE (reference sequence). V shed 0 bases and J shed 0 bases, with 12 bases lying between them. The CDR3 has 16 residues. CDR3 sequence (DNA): TGTGCCAGCAGCTTGGCCGGTTTGACATACCAAGAGACCCAGTACTTC. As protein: CASSLAGLTYQETQYF.

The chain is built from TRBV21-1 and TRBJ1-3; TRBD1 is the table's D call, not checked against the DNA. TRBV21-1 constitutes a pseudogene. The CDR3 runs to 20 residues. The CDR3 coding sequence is TGTGCCAGCAGCAAAAATTCTTTCGCGAGACAGGGGGCTGAAGGAAACACCATATATTTT. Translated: CASSKNSFARQGAEGNTIYF.

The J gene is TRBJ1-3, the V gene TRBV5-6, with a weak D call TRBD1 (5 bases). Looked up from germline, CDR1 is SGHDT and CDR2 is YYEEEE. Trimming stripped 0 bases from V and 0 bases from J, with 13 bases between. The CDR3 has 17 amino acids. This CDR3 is CASSLGAGRYSGNTIYF. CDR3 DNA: TGTGCCAGCAGCTTGGGGGCAGGGCGATACTCTGGAAACACCATATATTTT. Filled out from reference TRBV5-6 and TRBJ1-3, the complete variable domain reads DAGVTQSPTHLIKTRGQQVTLRCSPKSGHDTVSWYQQALGQGPQFIFQYYEEEERQRGNFPDRFSGHQFPNYSSELNVNALLLGDSALYLCASSLGAGRYSGNTIYFGEGSWLTVV.

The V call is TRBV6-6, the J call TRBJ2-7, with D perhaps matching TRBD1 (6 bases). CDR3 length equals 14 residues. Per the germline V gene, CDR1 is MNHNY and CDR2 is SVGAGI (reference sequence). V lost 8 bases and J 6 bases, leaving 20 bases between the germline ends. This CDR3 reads CASHPRTAQGEQYF. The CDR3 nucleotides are TGTGCCAGCCACCCCCGGACAGCCCAGGGCGAGCAGTACTTC.

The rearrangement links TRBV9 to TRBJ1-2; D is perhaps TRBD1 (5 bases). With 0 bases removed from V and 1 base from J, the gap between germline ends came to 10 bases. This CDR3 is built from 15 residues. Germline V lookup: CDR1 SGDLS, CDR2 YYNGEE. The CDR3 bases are TGTGCCAGCAGCGTAGCTTCGACAGTTAACTATGGCTACACCTTC. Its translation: CASSVASTVNYGYTF.

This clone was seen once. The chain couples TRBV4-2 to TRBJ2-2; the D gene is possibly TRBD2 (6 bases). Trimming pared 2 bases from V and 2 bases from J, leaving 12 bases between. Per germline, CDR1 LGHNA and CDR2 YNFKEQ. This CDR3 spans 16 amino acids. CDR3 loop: CASSQRRDSNTGELFF. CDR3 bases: TGTGCCAGCAGCCAAAGAAGGGACTCTAACACCGGGGAGCTGTTTTTT.